This note documents a single T cell receptor (beta chain) sequence. The CDR3 is 15 residues long. Germline assignment: CDR1 GTSNPN and CDR2 SVGIG (reference sequence). V was clipped by 2 bases and J by 5 bases; unmatched bases: 11. These data are taken from a study of OX40 agonist ivuxolimab in advanced cancers. Method: immunoSEQ multiplex PCR; TCRdb's copy keeps in-frame clones and lacks some. This sample has 63,000 or so clones, with around 90% found just once. The chain couples TRBV30 to TRBJ2-5; 7 nucleotides line up with TRBD2. Sequenced here: CD4+ or CD8+ T cells sorted from blood, sampled in a trial of the OX40 agonist ivuxolimab. The sequence came from an adult with an advanced solid tumor such as melanoma, head and neck, liver or kidney cancer. DNA for the CDR3: TGTGCCTGGAGTCCCTGGGACGGGCGGGGGGAGACCCAGTACTTC. It is translated as CAWSPWDGRGETQYF. The variable domain in full, completed from reference TRBV30 and TRBJ2-5, reads SQTIHQWPATLVQPVGSPLSLECTVEGTSNPNLYWYRQAAGRGLQLLFYSVGIGQISSEVPQNLSASRPQDRQFILSSKKLLLSDSGFYLCAWSPWDGRGETQYFGPGTRLLVL.